This entry describes one TCR beta chain. Other nucleotide sequences from this sample produce the same CDR3. These data come from a study of shared clonotypes between healthy human individuals. Method: immunoSEQ multiplex PCR; TCRdb's copy keeps in-frame clones and lacks some. The table shows approximately 2.5 million clones, with under 95% occurring only once. CDR1 is KGHSH, CDR2 LQKENI, per germline. The CDR3 is made up of 16 amino acids. The germline V and J ends were trimmed by 4 bases and 0 bases, with 10 bases remaining between them. Source material: naive CD4+ T cells from PBMCs. Subset described: CD45RA+ positively selected. V is TRBV18 and J is TRBJ2-6, with a possible D match to TRBD2 (6 bases). The clonotype was recovered from a young man in good health. Some clones in this sample may be carry-over from other donors' samples. For the CDR3, the DNA is TGTGCCAGCTCACGCGGCGGGGCCTCTGGGGCCAACGTCCTGACTTTC. Its protein product is CASSRGGASGANVLTF.